These 17 T cell receptor beta chains share one sample of origin, sequenced in a study of blood T cell repertoires in COVID-19. Libraries were prepared by immunoSEQ multiplex PCR; TCRdb keeps only in-frame clonotypes and omits some of them. Here the sample spans 250,000 to 400,000 clones, 75% to 90% being singletons. Material for sequencing was PBMCs or T cells enriched from blood (not recorded which). The receptors shown here come from a man in his 60s who had recovered from COVID-19.

The chain recombines TRBV2 with TRBJ1-5; 9 bases line up with TRBD1. V lost 1 base and J lost 5; bases outside the gene matches: 3. The germline V gene has CDR1 SNHLY and CDR2 FYNNEI. The CDR3 loop spans 15 amino acids. In DNA, the CDR3 is TGTGCCAGCAGTGAAGTTCGGACAGGGGATCAGCCCCAGCATTTT. Translated, it gives CASSEVRTGDQPQHF.

The rearrangement uses TRBV24-1 and TRBJ2-1, with 10 bases fitting TRBD2. Looked up from germline, CDR1 is KGHDR and CDR2 is SFDVKD. J gave up 7 bases and V 0 bases, and 14 bases lay outside the gene matches. The CDR3 has 19 amino acids. DNA for the CDR3: TGTGCCACCAGTGATTTGAGGACTAGCGGAACGTCCCCTGGGAATGAGCAGTTCTTC. This gives the protein CATSDLRTSGTSPGNEQFF.

The chain is built from TRBV6-6 and TRBJ1-1; 7 bases are shared with TRBD1. CDR1 and CDR2 from the germline V gene are MNHNY and SVGAGI (reference sequence). V shed 6 bases and J 6 bases; nucleotides not matched to a gene: 13. CDR3 length: 15 amino acids. CDR3 protein: CASRGGGQEGPEAFF. The CDR3 DNA is TGTGCCAGCAGGGGGGGAGGACAGGAGGGTCCTGAAGCTTTCTTT.

The V call is TRBV19, the J call TRBJ1-4; D is possibly TRBD1 (6 bases). Trimming stripped 5 bases from V and 5 bases from J, with 12 bases between. The CDR3 sequence is 14 residues long. CDR1 LNHDA and CDR2 SQIVND come from the germline V gene (reference sequence). CDR3 bases: TGTGCCAGTAGTCCGACAGGAAGAAATGAAAAACTGTTTTTT. Protein sequence: CASSPTGRNEKLFF.

Details on this clone: Other DNA sequences of this sample code for an identical CDR3. The gene calls are TRBV28 and TRBJ2-7; D is possibly TRBD1 (5 bases). The CDR3 is 12 amino acids. Per the germline V gene, CDR1 is MDHEN and CDR2 is SYDVKM. V was cut by 6 bases and J by 3 bases, with 9 bases left in between. The CDR3 DNA reads TGTGCCAGCAGCCTTCAGGGCTACGAGCAGTACTTC. This codes for CASSLQGYEQYF.

The chain employs TRBV28 and TRBJ1-1; TRBD1 matches 7 bases. Per germline, CDR1 MDHEN and CDR2 SYDVKM. V lost 2 bases, J lost 2 bases, and 8 bases stayed unmatched. This CDR3 region has 16 residues. The DNA of the CDR3 is TGTGCCAGCAGTTTAGTTAAGGGGGCGGAAAACACTGAAGCTTTCTTT. This translates into CASSLVKGAENTEAFF.

The chain links TRBV7-6 to TRBJ2-2, with TRBD2 identical over 9 bases. V trimming: 3 bases; J trimming: 0 bases; junction bases outside the gene matches: 17. Germline V CDR1 and CDR2: SGHVS, FNYEAQ. The CDR3 totals 21 residues. The CDR3 coding sequence is TGTGCCAGCAGCTTGTTCGAGACCCAAGGAGAGCGGGAGGCGAACACCGGGGAGCTGTTTTTT. It encodes CASSLFETQGEREANTGELFF.

This chain links TRBV5-1 with TRBJ1-4; a weak D match, TRBD1 (6 bases). The CDR3 extends over 15 amino acids. V was cut by 0 bases and J by 6 bases, with 12 bases left in between. From germline, CDR1 is SGHRS and CDR2 YFSETQ. The CDR3 region has the DNA TGCGCCAGCAGCTTGGGGGACACAAGATATGAAAAACTGTTTTTT. Its translation is CASSLGDTRYEKLFF.

V and J are TRBV29-1 and TRBJ2-3, with 13 bases aligning to TRBD2. Germline V gene data show CDR1 as SQVTM and CDR2 as ANQGSEA. This CDR3 spans 16 amino acids. V shed 4 bases and J 0 bases; nucleotides not matched to a gene: 4. In DNA, the CDR3 is TGCAGCGTTGGCACTAGCGGGAGGGATAGCACAGATACGCAGTATTTT. Translated, it gives CSVGTSGRDSTDTQYF.

This sequence joins TRBV3-1 (or the pseudogene TRBV3-2) and TRBJ1-5; D remains unclear. Germline loops: CDR1 LGHDT, CDR2 YNNKEL (reference sequence). The CDR3 covers 14 residues. V was cut by 1 base and J by 6 bases, with 10 bases left in between. As DNA, the CDR3 is TGTGCCAGCAGCCAAGGCTGGGGAGGTCAGCCCCAGCATTTT. Its translation is CASSQGWGGQPQHF.

The gene calls are TRBV5-1 and TRBJ1-1, with D unclear. CDR3 length: 14 amino acids. Germline V CDR1 and CDR2: SGHRS, YFSETQ. V lost 1 base, J lost 4 bases, and 11 bases lay in between. CDR3 sequence: CASSLSGFGTEAFF. In DNA, the CDR3 is TGCGCCAGCAGCTTGTCGGGTTTTGGCACTGAAGCTTTCTTT.

The gene calls are TRBV18 and TRBJ2-1, with TRBD2 identical over 12 bases. The CDR3 covers 17 residues. The ends lost 0 bases at V and 5 bases at J; junction bases unmatched: 5. Germline CDR1 KGHSH, CDR2 LQKENI. The CDR3 nucleotides read TGTGCCAGCTCACCACCCGCTAGCGGGAGGGTGGACAATGAGCAGTTCTTC. Its protein product is CASSPPASGRVDNEQFF.

The rearrangement uses TRBV3-1 (or the pseudogene TRBV3-2) and TRBJ1-2; weak D call: TRBD1 (6 bases). V lost 5 bases to trimming and J lost 5 bases, with 18 bases between them. Germline loops: CDR1 LGHDT, CDR2 YNNKEL (reference sequence). The length of the CDR3 is 15 residues. The CDR3 DNA is TGTGCCAGCAGCGAACGAAGGGGGTTACGGTATGGCTACACCTTC. It is translated as CASSERRGLRYGYTF.

The chain links TRBV29-1 to TRBJ2-2; 7 bases match TRBD2. V lost 6 bases to trimming and J lost 5 bases; unmatched junction nucleotides: 3. There are 12 residues in the CDR3. Looked up from germline, CDR1 is SQVTM and CDR2 is ANQGSEA. CDR3: CSVLSGTGELFF. As DNA, the CDR3 is TGCAGCGTGCTTAGCGGGACCGGGGAGCTGTTTTTT.

The chain employs TRBV29-1 and TRBJ2-5; D is possibly TRBD1 (6 bases). The CDR3 length is 12 residues. The germline CDR1 and CDR2 sequences are SQVTM and ANQGSEA. V lost 4 bases to trimming and J lost 1 base, with 7 bases between them. CDR3 region: CSVGTAQETQYF. The CDR3 region has the DNA TGCAGCGTTGGGACAGCCCAAGAGACCCAGTACTTC.

The rearrangement joins TRBV18 to TRBJ1-2; TRBD1 aligns across 12 bases. CDR1 is KGHSH, CDR2 LQKENI, per germline. This CDR3 is built from 16 residues. V lost 3 bases to trimming and J lost 4 bases; unmatched junction nucleotides: 6. CDR3 DNA: TGTGCCAGCTCACCGGGACAGGGGGCGTCTTTCTATGGCTACACCTTC. Its translation is CASSPGQGASFYGYTF.

The chain joins TRBV10-3 to TRBJ2-7, with D perhaps matching TRBD2 (5 bases). Looked up from germline, CDR1 is ENHRY and CDR2 is SYGVKD. The length of the CDR3 is 14 residues. V lost 0 bases and J 7 bases, leaving 13 bases between the germline ends. The CDR3: CAISESLGSVEQYF. The CDR3 DNA follows: TGTGCCATCAGTGAGTCGTTGGGGAGCGTAGAGCAGTACTTC.